This T cell receptor beta chain came from a study of early T cells in non-severe SARS-CoV-2 infection (TCRdb year 2021). For the study in its entirety: Because TCR sequencing relied on bulk RNA taken from unsorted whole blood, pairing of alpha and beta chains was not possible.

Broad study findings and their caveats: VDJdb matching was skewed toward anti-spike CD8 responses, so virus-specific expansions were likely underestimated and private and CD4 specificities were missed.

The study was a case-control design nested within a healthcare worker cohort in London, UK, with weekly nasopharyngeal swab PCR tests and blood sampling. Between 23 and 31 March 2020, the week of the UK lockdown, healthcare workers were enrolled and then followed up weekly for as long as 16 weeks. The CDR3 runs 12 residues from the cysteine to the phenylalanine. Only the CDR3 DNA is retained, 36 bases long and in frame from the first base. V loses 6 bases, J loses 7 bases, and the germline ends lie 10 bases apart. The germline V gene gives CDR1 as MNHEY and CDR2 as SVGAGI. Library construction relied on 5' RACE. Sequencer: NextSeq 500. The TCR library protocol attached unique molecular identifiers to individual cDNA molecules to correct for sequencing error and PCR bias. Both TCR alpha and beta chains were sequenced, and tight co-correlation was observed between alpha and beta sequence abundances in each sample. Turning to the authors' computational methods: Decombinator V4 was used to annotate TCR sequences for V gene, J gene and CDR3. TCRs were defined as expanded if a significant change between any two time points was detected under a Poisson model with p below 0.0001. TCR abundances were normalised to the total number of TCRs sequenced per sample and were expressed as counts per million. MAIT TCRs were defined by TRAV1-2 paired with TRAJ12, TRAJ20 or TRAJ33, and iNKT TCRs by TRAV10 paired with TRAJ18. A search of VDJdb, accessed on 1 November 2021, was run for TCRs annotated to CMV, EBV and SARS-CoV-2, with TCRs annotated for multiple antigens excluded. TCRdb reran the public reads through fastp at Q25 and MiXCR, keeping productive beta chains. Each entry is one CDR3 protein sequence, shown with its most common DNA and genes. The V and J calls were not made by the authors but by TCRdb's processing. This sample has some 49,000 distinct CDR3 sequences in its table, and about 4% of those were observed once. Clones ranked in the top ten supply roughly 6.4% of the sample.

Note on this clonotype: Which antigen it targets is not known. Base qualities were left out, and no much larger clone turns up one base away.

The material sequenced was whole blood. This clonotype originated in an adult who was a healthcare worker with PCR-confirmed SARS-CoV-2 infection or an uninfected control (not recorded which). The chain is made from TRBV6-5 and TRBJ2-1, with TRBD2 as a weak D call on 5 bases. The DNA reads as follows: TGTGCCAGCAGCTCTAGCTTAAATGAGCAGTTCTTC. Translated, this is CASSSSLNEQFF.